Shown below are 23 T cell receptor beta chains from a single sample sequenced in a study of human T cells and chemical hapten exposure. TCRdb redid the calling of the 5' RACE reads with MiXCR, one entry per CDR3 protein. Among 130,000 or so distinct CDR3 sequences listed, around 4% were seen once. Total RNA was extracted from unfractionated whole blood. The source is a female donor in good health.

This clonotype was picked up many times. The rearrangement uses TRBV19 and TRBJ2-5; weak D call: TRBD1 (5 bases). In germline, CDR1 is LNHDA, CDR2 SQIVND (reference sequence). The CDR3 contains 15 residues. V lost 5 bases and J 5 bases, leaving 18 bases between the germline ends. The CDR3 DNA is TGTGCCAGTAGTGCCCTAGGGGTCCCGCGGGAGACCCAGTACTTC. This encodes CASSALGVPRETQYF.

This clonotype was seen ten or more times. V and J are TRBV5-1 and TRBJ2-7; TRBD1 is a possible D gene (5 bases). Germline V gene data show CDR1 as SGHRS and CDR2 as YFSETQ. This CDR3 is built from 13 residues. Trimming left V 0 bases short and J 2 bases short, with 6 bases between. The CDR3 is CASSLDRTYEQYF. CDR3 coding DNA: TGCGCCAGCAGCTTGGACAGGACCTACGAGCAGTACTTC.

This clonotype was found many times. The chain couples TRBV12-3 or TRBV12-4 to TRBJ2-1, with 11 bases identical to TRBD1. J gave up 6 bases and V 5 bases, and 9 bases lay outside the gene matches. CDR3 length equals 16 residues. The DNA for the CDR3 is TGTGCCAGCAGTCTCCCTGCCGGGACAGGGGGCAATGAGCAGTTCTTC. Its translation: CASSLPAGTGGNEQFF.

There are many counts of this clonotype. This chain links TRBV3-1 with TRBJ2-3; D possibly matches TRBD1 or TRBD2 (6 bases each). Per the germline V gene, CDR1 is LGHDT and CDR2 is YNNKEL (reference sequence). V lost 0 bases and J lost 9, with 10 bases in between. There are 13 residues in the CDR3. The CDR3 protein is CASSQERGATQYF. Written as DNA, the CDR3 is TGTGCCAGCAGCCAAGAGAGGGGGGCGACGCAGTATTTT.

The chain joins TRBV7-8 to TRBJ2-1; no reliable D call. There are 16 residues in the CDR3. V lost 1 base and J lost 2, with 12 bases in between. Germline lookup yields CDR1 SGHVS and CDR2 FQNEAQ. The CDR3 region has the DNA TGTGCCAGCAGCTTAGTACGAGTAAGCCCCTACAATGAGCAGTTCTTC. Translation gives CASSLVRVSPYNEQFF.

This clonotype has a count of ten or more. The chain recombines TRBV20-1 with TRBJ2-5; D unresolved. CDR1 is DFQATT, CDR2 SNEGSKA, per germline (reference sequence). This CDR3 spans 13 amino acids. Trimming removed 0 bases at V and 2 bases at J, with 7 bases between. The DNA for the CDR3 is TGCAGTGCTAGAGATGTGGAGCAAGAGACCCAGTACTTC. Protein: CSARDVEQETQYF.

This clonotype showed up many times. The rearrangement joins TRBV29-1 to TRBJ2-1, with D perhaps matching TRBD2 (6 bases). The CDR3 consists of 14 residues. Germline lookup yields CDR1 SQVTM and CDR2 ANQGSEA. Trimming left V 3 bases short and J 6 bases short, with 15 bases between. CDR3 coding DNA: TGCAGCGTTGATGGAGGGGTGCATTTCAATGAGCAGTTCTTC. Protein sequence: CSVDGGVHFNEQFF.

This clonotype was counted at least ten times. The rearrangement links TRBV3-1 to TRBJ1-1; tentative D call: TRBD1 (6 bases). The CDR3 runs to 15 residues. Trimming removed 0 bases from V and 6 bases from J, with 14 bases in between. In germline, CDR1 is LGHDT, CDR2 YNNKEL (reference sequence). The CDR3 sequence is CASSQDGRGISEAFF. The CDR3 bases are TGTGCCAGCAGCCAAGATGGGAGGGGGATCTCTGAAGCTTTCTTT.

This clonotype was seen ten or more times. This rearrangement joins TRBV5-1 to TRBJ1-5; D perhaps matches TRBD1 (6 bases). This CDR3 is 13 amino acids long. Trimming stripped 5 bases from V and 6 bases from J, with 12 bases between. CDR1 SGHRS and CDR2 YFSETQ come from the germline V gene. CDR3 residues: CASSNRVGQPQHF. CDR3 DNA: TGCGCCAGCAGTAACAGGGTCGGTCAGCCCCAGCATTTT.

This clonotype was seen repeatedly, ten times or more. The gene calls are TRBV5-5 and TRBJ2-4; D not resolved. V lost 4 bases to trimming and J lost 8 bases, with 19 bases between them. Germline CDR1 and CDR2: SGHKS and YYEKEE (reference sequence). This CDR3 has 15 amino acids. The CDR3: CASSPPRGLGDIQYF. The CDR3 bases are TGTGCCAGCAGCCCGCCCCGAGGTCTCGGCGACATTCAGTACTTC.

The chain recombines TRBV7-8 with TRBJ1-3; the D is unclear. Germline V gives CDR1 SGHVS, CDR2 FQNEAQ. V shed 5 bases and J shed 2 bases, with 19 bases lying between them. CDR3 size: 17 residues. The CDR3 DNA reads TGTGCCAGCAGCAACTACCGGGCCCCAGGCACTGGAAACACCATATATTTT. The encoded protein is CASSNYRAPGTGNTIYF.

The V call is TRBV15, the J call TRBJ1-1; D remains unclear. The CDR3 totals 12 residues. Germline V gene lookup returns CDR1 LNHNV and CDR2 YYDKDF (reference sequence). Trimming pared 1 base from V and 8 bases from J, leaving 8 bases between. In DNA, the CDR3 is TGTGCCACCAGCAGAGGTCCGGGGGAAGCTTTCTTT. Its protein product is CATSRGPGEAFF.

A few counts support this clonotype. The CDR3: CASSLGQGPLNTEAFF. The DNA for the CDR3 is TGCGCCAGCAGCTTGGGTCAGGGACCTTTGAACACTGAAGCTTTCTTT. The chain couples TRBV5-1 to TRBJ1-1; a weak D match, TRBD1 (5 bases). Germline V lookup: CDR1 SGHRS, CDR2 YFSETQ. The CDR3 totals 16 residues. The V gene lost 0 bases and the J gene lost 0 bases, with 12 bases spanning the gap. Drawing the rest from reference TRBV5-1 and TRBJ1-1, the complete variable domain is KAGVTQTPRYLIKTRGQQVTLSCSPISGHRSVSWYQQTPGQGLQFLFEYFSETQRNKGNFPGRFSGRQFSNSRSEMNVSTLELGDSALYLCASSLGQGPLNTEAFFGQGTRLTVV.

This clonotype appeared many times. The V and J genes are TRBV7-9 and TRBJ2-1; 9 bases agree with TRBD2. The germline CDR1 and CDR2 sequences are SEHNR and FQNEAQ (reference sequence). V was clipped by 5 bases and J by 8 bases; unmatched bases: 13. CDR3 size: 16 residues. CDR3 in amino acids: CASSPGLAGFGYEQFF. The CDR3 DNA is TGTGCCAGCAGCCCCGGTCTAGCGGGGTTTGGGTATGAGCAGTTCTTC.

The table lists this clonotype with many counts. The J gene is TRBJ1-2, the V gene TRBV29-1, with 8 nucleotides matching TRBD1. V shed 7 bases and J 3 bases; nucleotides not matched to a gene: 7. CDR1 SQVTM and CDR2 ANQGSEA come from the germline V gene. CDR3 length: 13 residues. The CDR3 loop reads CSALTGVDYGYTF. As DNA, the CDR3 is TGCAGCGCTCTGACAGGGGTAGACTATGGCTACACCTTC.

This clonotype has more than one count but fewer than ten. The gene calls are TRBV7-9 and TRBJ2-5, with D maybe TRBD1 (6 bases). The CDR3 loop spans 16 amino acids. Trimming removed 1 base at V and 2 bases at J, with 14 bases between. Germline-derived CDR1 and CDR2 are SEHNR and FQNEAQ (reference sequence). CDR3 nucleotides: TGTGCCAGCAGCTTAGACCCCACAGGGTTACAAGAGACCCAGTACTTC. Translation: CASSLDPTGLQETQYF.

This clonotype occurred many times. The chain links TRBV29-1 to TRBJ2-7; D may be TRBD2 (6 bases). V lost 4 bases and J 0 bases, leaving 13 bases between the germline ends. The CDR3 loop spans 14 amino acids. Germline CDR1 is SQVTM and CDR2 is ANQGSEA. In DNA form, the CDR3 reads TGCAGCGTTGGTTTGCGGGGTAGCTCCTACGAGCAGTACTTC. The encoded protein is CSVGLRGSSYEQYF.

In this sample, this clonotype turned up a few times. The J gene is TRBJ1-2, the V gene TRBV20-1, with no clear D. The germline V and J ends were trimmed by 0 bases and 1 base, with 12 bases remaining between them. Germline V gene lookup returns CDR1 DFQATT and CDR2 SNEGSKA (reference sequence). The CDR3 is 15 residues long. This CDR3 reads CSARDEEHRNYGYTF. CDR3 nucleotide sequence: TGCAGTGCTAGAGATGAGGAACATCGTAACTATGGCTACACCTTC.

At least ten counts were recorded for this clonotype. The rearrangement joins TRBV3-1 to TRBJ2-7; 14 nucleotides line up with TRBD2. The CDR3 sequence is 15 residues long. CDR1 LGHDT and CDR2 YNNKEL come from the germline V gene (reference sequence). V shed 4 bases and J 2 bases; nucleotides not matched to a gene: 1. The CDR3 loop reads CASSLGLAGAYEQYF. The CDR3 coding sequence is TGTGCCAGCAGCCTGGGACTAGCGGGGGCCTACGAGCAGTACTTC.

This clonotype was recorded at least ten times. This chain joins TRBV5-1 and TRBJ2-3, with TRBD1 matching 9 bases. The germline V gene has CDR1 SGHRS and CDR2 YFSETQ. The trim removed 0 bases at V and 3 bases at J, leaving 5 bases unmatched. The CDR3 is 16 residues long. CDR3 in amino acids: CASSLVQTGGTDTQYF. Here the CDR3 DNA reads TGCGCCAGCAGCTTGGTCCAGACAGGGGGGACAGATACGCAGTATTTT.

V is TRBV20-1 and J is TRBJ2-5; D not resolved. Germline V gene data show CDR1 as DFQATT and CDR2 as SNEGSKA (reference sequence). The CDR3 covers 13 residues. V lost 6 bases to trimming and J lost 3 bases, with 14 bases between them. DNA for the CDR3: TGCAGTGCATTCGGTGGCAGAGAAGAGACCCAGTACTTC. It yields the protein CSAFGGREETQYF.

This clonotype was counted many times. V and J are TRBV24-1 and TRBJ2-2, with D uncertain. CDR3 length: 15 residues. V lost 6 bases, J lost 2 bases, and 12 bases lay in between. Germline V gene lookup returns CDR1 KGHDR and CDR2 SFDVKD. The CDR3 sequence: CATSSPATNTGELFF. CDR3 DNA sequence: TGTGCCACCAGTTCCCCGGCTACAAACACCGGGGAGCTGTTTTTT.

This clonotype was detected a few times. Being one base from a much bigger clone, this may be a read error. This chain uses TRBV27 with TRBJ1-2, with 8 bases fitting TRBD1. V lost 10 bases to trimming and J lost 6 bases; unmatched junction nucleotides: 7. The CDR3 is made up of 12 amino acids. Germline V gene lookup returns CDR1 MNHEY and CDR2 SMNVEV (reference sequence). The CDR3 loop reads CATRGQGDGYTF. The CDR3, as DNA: TGTGCCACCAGGGGGCAAGGCGATGGCTACACCTTC.